Listed here are 28 T cell receptor beta chains from one sample, sequenced in a study of shared clonotypes between healthy human individuals. Sequencing was performed with immunoSEQ multiplex PCR; in TCRdb, only in-frame clones are kept and a portion is missing. The table lists millions of clones, around nine tenths of them singletons. Sample: naive CD4+ T cells sorted from blood. The sample's subset: CD45RA+ positively selected. The receptors were gathered from a man between 18 and 29 years old in good health.

On this clone itself: The same CDR3 arises from other DNA sequences in this sample as well. The gene calls are TRBV19 and TRBJ2-2; 7 nucleotides agree with TRBD1. The germline V gene encodes CDR1 LNHDA and CDR2 SQIVND (reference sequence). The trim removed 10 bases at V and 0 bases at J, leaving 5 bases unmatched. This CDR3 is built from 14 residues. The CDR3 region is CATQGQANTGELFF. CDR3 nucleotide sequence: TGTGCCACGCAAGGACAGGCGAACACCGGGGAGCTGTTTTTT. Combining the CDR3 with reference TRBV19 and TRBJ2-2 gives the whole variable domain DGGITQSPKYLFRKEGQNVTLSCEQNLNHDAMYWYRQDPGQGLRLIYYSQIVNDFQKGDIAEGYSVSREKKESFPLTVTSAQKNPTAFYLCATQGQANTGELFFGEGSRLTVL.

V is TRBV11-2 and J is TRBJ2-1; maybe TRBD1 (7 bases). This CDR3 region has 15 residues. From germline, CDR1 is SGHAT and CDR2 FQNNGV. V was clipped by 2 bases and J by 5 bases, with 13 bases between them. The CDR3 region is CASSLQGGPHNEQFF. The CDR3 region has the DNA TGTGCCAGCAGCTTACAGGGGGGACCTCACAATGAGCAGTTCTTC.

This chain connects TRBV19 to TRBJ1-5, with 8 bases matching TRBD1. This CDR3 comprises 18 residues. The J segment lost 2 bases and the V segment lost 7 bases, leaving 16 bases of the junction unmatched. Per the germline V gene, CDR1 is LNHDA and CDR2 is SQIVND (reference sequence). DNA for the CDR3: TGTGCCAGTAAGCGGGCACAGGGGGTTACAGTTGGCAATCAGCCCCAGCATTTT. It encodes CASKRAQGVTVGNQPQHF.

V usage is TRBV5-5 and J usage is TRBJ2-5; 9 bases are shared with TRBD2. V was pared by 5 bases and J by 10 bases, with 18 bases of the junction left unmatched. CDR3 length: 16 amino acids. The germline V gene encodes CDR1 SGHKS and CDR2 YYEKEE (reference sequence). The CDR3 sequence is CASSKSSGGPGEFQYF. The CDR3 DNA sequence: TGTGCCAGCAGTAAAAGTAGCGGGGGTCCGGGAGAGTTCCAGTACTTC.

The chain links TRBV12-5 to TRBJ1-1; a possible D gene is TRBD1 (5 bases). The V end was cut by 0 bases, the J end by 6 bases, with 14 bases between. The germline V gene encodes CDR1 LGHNT and CDR2 FRNRAP. This CDR3 is 15 amino acids long. CDR3 sequence reads: CASGLVSKGIPEAFF. CDR3 in DNA: TGTGCTAGTGGTTTGGTATCGAAGGGGATCCCTGAAGCTTTCTTT.

Remarks on this clone: At one boundary the junction diverges from the germline segment, which might be a read error. The rearrangement uses TRBV10-3 and TRBJ1-2; tentatively, D is TRBD1 (5 bases). The CDR3 is 13 residues long. CDR1 and CDR2 from the germline V gene are ENHRY and SYGVKD. For the CDR3, the DNA is TGTGCCATCAGTGAACCCTCCAGGGCCGTAAGGTTGTTC. As protein: CAISEPSRAVRLF.

The chain recombines TRBV15 with TRBJ2-4; the D gene is possibly TRBD1 (7 bases). The CDR3 extends over 16 amino acids. V gave up 0 bases and J gave up 4 bases, with 13 bases separating them. CDR1 is LNHNV, CDR2 YYDKDF, per germline (reference sequence). The CDR3 nucleotides read TGTGCCACCAGCAGAGATCGGGGGACAGTAAAAAACATTCAGTACTTC. It is translated as CATSRDRGTVKNIQYF.

The chain carries TRBV30 and TRBJ1-6; D gene unclear. CDR3 length equals 17 residues. Germline V lookup: CDR1 GTSNPN, CDR2 SVGIG (reference sequence). V lost 0 bases and J lost 6, with 18 bases in between. The CDR3 DNA sequence: TGTGCCTGGAGTGTAGATCCCAGGAGTGGCAGTAATTCACCCCTCCACTTT. It encodes CAWSVDPRSGSNSPLHF.

The rearrangement uses TRBV19 and TRBJ1-5, with D maybe TRBD1 (6 bases). Germline values: CDR1 LNHDA, CDR2 SQIVND (reference sequence). Deletions cut 9 bases from V and 0 bases from J, with 12 bases between. The CDR3 is 14 amino acids. CDR3 in DNA: TGTGCCAGCATTGGACAGTATAGCAATCAGCCCCAGCATTTT. This translates into CASIGQYSNQPQHF.

The chain carries TRBV12-5 and TRBJ2-2; 10 positions agree with TRBD1. The CDR3 loop spans 22 amino acids. In germline, CDR1 is LGHNT, CDR2 FRNRAP. J lost 3 bases, V lost 1 base, and 20 bases had no gene match. The CDR3 DNA sequence: TGTGCTAGTGGTTTGGGACAATTCCGGGACAGGGGAGGACTGCCCCACACCGGGGAGCTGTTTTTT. Translated: CASGLGQFRDRGGLPHTGELFF.

The chain uses TRBV10-3 and TRBJ2-2; the D gene is possibly TRBD2 (7 bases). Germline V CDR1 and CDR2: ENHRY, SYGVKD. V was clipped by 11 bases and J by 2 bases, with 15 bases between them. This CDR3 is built from 14 residues. The CDR3 DNA follows: TGTGCCGGCGGCGGGGGCTTTAACACCGGGGAGCTGTTTTTT. Its protein product is CAGGGGFNTGELFF.

This clone was detected once. The chain joins TRBV28 to TRBJ2-1; 10 bases are shared with TRBD2. Looked up from germline, CDR1 is MDHEN and CDR2 is SYDVKM. With V trimmed by 2 bases and J by 3 bases, 10 bases remained unmatched. CDR3 length: 18 amino acids. CDR3 sequence reads: CASSLVRASGGLYNEQFF. The DNA of the CDR3 is TGTGCCAGCAGTTTAGTAAGAGCTAGCGGGGGCCTCTACAATGAGCAGTTCTTC.

The chain employs TRBV6-1 and TRBJ2-3; D unclear. Trimming took off 5 bases at V and 4 bases at J, with 19 bases between the two ends. Germline V gene data show CDR1 as MNHNS and CDR2 as SASEGT. The CDR3 contains 16 residues. The CDR3 bases are TGTGCCAGCAGTAAAGGGCCTTCCCTTGGGGCAGATACGCAGTATTTT. Protein product: CASSKGPSLGADTQYF.

The V call is TRBV4-1, the J call TRBJ2-5, with 8 bases that match TRBD1. The V and J ends lost 2 bases and 1 base, in that order; junction bases with no gene match: 3. The CDR3 extends over 15 amino acids. Germline values: CDR1 MGHRA, CDR2 YSYEKL. CDR3 in DNA: TGCGCCAGCAGCCAATTCGACAGGGGCCAAGAGACCCAGTACTTC. It codes for CASSQFDRGQETQYF.

This sequence joins TRBV6-1 and TRBJ1-2; unclear D gene. The CDR3 is 15 amino acids. V was trimmed by 0 bases and J by 5 bases, leaving 13 bases between them. CDR1 is MNHNS, CDR2 SASEGT, per germline. DNA for the CDR3: TGTGCCAGCAGTGAAGCTGGACGGTCGATTTATGGCTACACCTTC. Amino acid sequence: CASSEAGRSIYGYTF.

This clone was seen only once. Distinct nucleotide sequences in the sample also encode this CDR3. V is TRBV5-1 and J is TRBJ1-1; D is unresolved. V was trimmed by 2 bases and J by 1 base, leaving 6 bases between them. Germline CDR1 is SGHRS and CDR2 is YFSETQ. The CDR3 consists of 13 residues. The CDR3 DNA is TGCGCCAGCAGCTTACAATCGAACACTGAAGCTTTCTTT. It specifies CASSLQSNTEAFF.

This chain links TRBV7-9 with TRBJ1-5; possible D gene TRBD1, 5 bases. Germline loops: CDR1 SEHNR, CDR2 FQNEAQ (reference sequence). The CDR3 consists of 14 residues. Trimming took off 2 bases at V and 2 bases at J, with 7 bases between the two ends. CDR3 DNA sequence: TGTGCCAGCAGCTTAAGAGGGGGCAATCAGCCCCAGCATTTT. Translated: CASSLRGGNQPQHF. Full variable domain (remainder filled in from reference TRBV7-9 and TRBJ1-5): DTGVSQNPRHKITKRGQNVTFRCDPISEHNRLYWYRQTLGQGPEFLTYFQNEAQLEKSRLLSDRFSAERPKGSFSTLEIQRTEQGDSAMYLCASSLRGGNQPQHFGDGTRLSIL.

The gene calls are TRBV19 and TRBJ2-3; possibly TRBD1 or TRBD2 for D (5 bases each). Trimming pared 6 bases from V and 6 bases from J, leaving 16 bases between. CDR3 length: 14 residues. Per the germline V gene, CDR1 is LNHDA and CDR2 is SQIVND (reference sequence). CDR3 DNA: TGTGCCAGTAGCTCAGCTGGGGGTTCCGATACGCAGTATTTT. It translates to CASSSAGGSDTQYF.

The chain carries TRBV5-1 and TRBJ1-1; D possibly corresponds to TRBD1 (5 bases). Germline V lookup: CDR1 SGHRS, CDR2 YFSETQ. This CDR3 region has 14 residues. The ends were cut back, 2 bases at V and 5 bases at J, with 13 bases in the middle. CDR3 coding DNA: TGCGCCAGCAGCTTTTGGCAGGGAAGGACTGAAGCTTTCTTT. Amino acid sequence: CASSFWQGRTEAFF.

The chain has TRBV2 and TRBJ2-1, with unresolved D. Germline V lookup: CDR1 SNHLY, CDR2 FYNNEI. The germline V and J ends were trimmed by 8 bases and 8 bases, with 16 bases remaining between them. The CDR3 covers 13 residues. The CDR3 sequence: CASLDPRPHEQFF. For the CDR3, the DNA is TGTGCCAGCCTAGACCCCCGACCCCATGAGCAGTTCTTC.

The rearrangement links TRBV6-1 to TRBJ1-2; tentatively, D is TRBD1 (6 bases). Trimming left V 3 bases short and J 0 bases short, with 11 bases between. Germline V lookup: CDR1 MNHNS, CDR2 SASEGT. The CDR3 runs 15 residues. The CDR3 spells CASSDRGLTNYGYTF. CDR3 sequence (DNA): TGTGCCAGCAGTGACAGGGGCCTTACTAACTATGGCTACACCTTC.

J is TRBJ2-7 and V is TRBV10-2; D might be TRBD1 or TRBD2, each matching 5 bases. V lost 4 bases and J lost 0, with 19 bases in between. The CDR3 runs to 17 residues. Germline V gene sequence: CDR1 WSHSY, CDR2 SAAADI. The CDR3: CASSGAFTGTASYEQYF. CDR3 bases: TGCGCCAGCAGTGGGGCCTTTACCGGGACGGCCTCCTACGAGCAGTACTTC.

The CDR3 sequence: CASSRDTEAFF. The CDR3 coding sequence is TGTGCCAGCAGCCGGGACACTGAAGCTTTCTTT. J is TRBJ1-1 and V is TRBV21-1. TRBV21-1 is assigned pseudogene status. The CDR3 spans 11 residues.

This chain connects TRBV4-2 to TRBJ2-1; TRBD2 might be the D (5 bases). The CDR3 has 15 residues. Germline CDR1 is LGHNA and CDR2 is YNFKEQ. The V and J ends lost 4 bases and 2 bases respectively, with 12 bases between them. The CDR3 coding sequence is TGTGCCAGCAGCCCCCGGGATAGCCCCTACAATGAGCAGTTCTTC. This translates into CASSPRDSPYNEQFF.

Only a few counts were recorded for this clone. The chain couples TRBV5-6 to TRBJ1-1; D is unresolved. The germline V and J ends were trimmed by 0 bases and 0 bases, with 9 bases remaining between them. CDR1 is SGHDT and CDR2 is YYEEEE in the germline V gene. The length of the CDR3 is 15 residues. This CDR3 reads CASSLEWKMNTEAFF. Written as DNA, the CDR3 is TGTGCCAGCAGCTTGGAATGGAAGATGAACACTGAAGCTTTCTTT.

The V call is TRBV10-3, the J call TRBJ2-7; tentatively, D is TRBD1 (5 bases). The CDR3 contains 13 residues. Trimming took off 10 bases at V and 0 bases at J, with 13 bases between the two ends. Germline values: CDR1 ENHRY, CDR2 SYGVKD. CDR3 residues: CATQDTSSYEQYF. DNA for the CDR3: TGTGCCACCCAGGACACCAGCTCCTACGAGCAGTACTTC.

This rearrangement joins TRBV6-4 to TRBJ1-5; D call uncertain. The V end lost 2 bases, the J end lost 7 bases, and 15 bases lay between the germline ends. Germline CDR1 MRHNA, CDR2 SNTAGT. The length of the CDR3 is 15 residues. The CDR3 reads CASSDEYRCLQPQHF. CDR3 coding DNA: TGTGCCAGCAGTGACGAATACAGATGCTTGCAGCCCCAGCATTTT.

The genes are TRBV19 and TRBJ2-5; TRBD1 matches at 10 bases. Per germline, CDR1 LNHDA and CDR2 SQIVND (reference sequence). The V gene end was trimmed by 4 bases and the J gene end by 3 bases; junction bases not matched to a gene: 8. The CDR3 runs 16 residues. CDR3 region: CASSRGTGDFKETQYF. In DNA, the CDR3 is TGTGCCAGTAGTAGGGGGACAGGGGACTTTAAAGAGACCCAGTACTTC.